A selection of T cell receptor beta chains follows, all from one sample in a study of T cells after yellow fever vaccination. MiXCR was run by TCRdb on the 5' RACE reads, yielding one entry per CDR3 protein. The sample shows approximately 70,000 distinct CDR3 sequences, more than 6.5% of them seen only once. Sequenced here: CD8+ T cells sorted from PBMCs, sampled 45 days after the first yellow fever vaccination. These TCRs come from a man in his late teens or twenties who received the YFV17D yellow fever vaccine. Each CDR3 is given with its conserved first and last residue. Fields, in order: CDR3 protein, CDR3 DNA, clone size, J gene, V gene, D gene. The D gene is left open where the match is weak. Clone size appears in some rows only: once, few, many, or a class for an expanded clone.

cdr3_aa: CASSLGASGVYEQYF
cdr3_nt: TGTGCCAGCAGCTTAGGGGCTAGCGGGGTTTACGAGCAGTACTTC
clone_size: many
j_call: TRBJ2-7
v_call: TRBV11-2
d_call: TRBD2

cdr3_aa: CASSTGYTEAFF
cdr3_nt: TGTGCCAGTAGTACAGGGTACACTGAAGCTTTCTTT
clone_size: many
j_call: TRBJ1-1
v_call: TRBV19
d_call: .

cdr3_aa: CATVDGGGFQETQYF
cdr3_nt: TGTGCCACCGTCGACGGCGGGGGGTTCCAAGAGACCCAGTACTTC
clone_size: few
j_call: TRBJ2-5
v_call: TRBV6-1
d_call: TRBD2

cdr3_aa: CASSLTSGEGETQYF
cdr3_nt: TGTGCCAGCAGCTTAACGAGCGGGGAGGGAGAGACCCAGTACTTC
clone_size: few
j_call: TRBJ2-5
v_call: TRBV7-3
d_call: TRBD2

cdr3_aa: CASRRTGNSNQPQHF
cdr3_nt: TGTGCCAGCAGGAGGACAGGGAACAGCAATCAGCCCCAGCATTTT
clone_size: many
j_call: TRBJ1-5
v_call: TRBV6-2/TRBV6-3
d_call: TRBD1

cdr3_aa: CASSDRGRGETQYF
cdr3_nt: TGTGCCAGCAGCGACAGGGGGCGGGGGGAGACCCAGTACTTC
clone_size: many
j_call: TRBJ2-5
v_call: TRBV12-3/TRBV12-4
d_call: TRBD1

cdr3_aa: CASSQGLAQETQYF
cdr3_nt: TGTGCCAGCAGCCAAGGACTAGCTCAAGAGACCCAGTACTTC
clone_size: medium-sized
j_call: TRBJ2-5
v_call: TRBV4-2
d_call: TRBD2

cdr3_aa: CASSYTFASYGYTF
cdr3_nt: TGTGCCAGCAGTTACACTTTTGCAAGCTATGGCTACACCTTC
clone_size: .
j_call: TRBJ1-2
v_call: TRBV6-5
d_call: .

cdr3_aa: CASRETGSEQFF
cdr3_nt: TGTGCCAGCAGAGAGACAGGGAGTGAGCAGTTCTTC
clone_size: many
j_call: TRBJ2-1
v_call: TRBV6-5
d_call: TRBD1

cdr3_aa: CSVGGEVTFTEAFF
cdr3_nt: TGCAGCGTCGGGGGCGAGGTCACTTTCACTGAAGCTTTCTTT
clone_size: many
j_call: TRBJ1-1
v_call: TRBV29-1
d_call: .

cdr3_aa: CASSAGTPTNTGELFF
cdr3_nt: TGTGCCAGCAGTGCCGGGACACCTACGAACACCGGGGAGCTGTTTTTT
clone_size: many
j_call: TRBJ2-2
v_call: TRBV28
d_call: .

cdr3_aa: CASSQDNQPQHF
cdr3_nt: TGTGCCAGCAGCCAAGACAATCAGCCCCAGCATTTT
clone_size: many
j_call: TRBJ1-5
v_call: TRBV3-1
d_call: .

cdr3_aa: CASSLRGATEAFF
cdr3_nt: TGTGCCAGCAGCCTTCGGGGGGCGACTGAAGCTTTCTTT
clone_size: many
j_call: TRBJ1-1
v_call: TRBV12-3/TRBV12-4
d_call: .

cdr3_aa: CASSLVGNTIYF
cdr3_nt: TGTGCCAGCAGCTTAGTTGGAAACACCATATATTTT
clone_size: few
j_call: TRBJ1-3
v_call: TRBV11-2
d_call: .

cdr3_aa: CASSPEVSTDTQYF
cdr3_nt: TGTGCCAGCTCACCGGAAGTTAGCACAGATACGCAGTATTTT
clone_size: many
j_call: TRBJ2-3
v_call: TRBV18
d_call: .

cdr3_aa: CASSPGRGKSSYNEQFF
cdr3_nt: TGTGCCAGCAGCCCCGGTCGGGGGAAGAGCTCCTACAATGAGCAGTTCTTC
clone_size: .
j_call: TRBJ2-1
v_call: TRBV5-7
d_call: .

cdr3_aa: CASSVAQGANTGELFF
cdr3_nt: TGTGCCAGCAGTGTTGCACAGGGCGCGAACACCGGGGAGCTGTTTTTT
clone_size: many
j_call: TRBJ2-2
v_call: TRBV6-4
d_call: .

cdr3_aa: CASTEGGGYYYEQYF
cdr3_nt: TGTGCCAGCACCGAAGGAGGGGGTTACTACTACGAGCAGTACTTC
clone_size: many
j_call: TRBJ2-7
v_call: TRBV6-2/TRBV6-3
d_call: .

cdr3_aa: CASSQDPRVAGGQQETQYF
cdr3_nt: TGCGCCAGCAGCCAAGATCCCCGGGTAGCGGGGGGGCAACAAGAGACCCAGTACTTC
clone_size: many
j_call: TRBJ2-5
v_call: TRBV4-1
d_call: TRBD2

cdr3_aa: CASSADGNTEAFF
cdr3_nt: TGTGCCAGCAGCGCAGACGGTAACACTGAAGCTTTCTTT
clone_size: many
j_call: TRBJ1-1
v_call: TRBV7-2
d_call: .

cdr3_aa: CASSQVATGSNEQFF
cdr3_nt: TGTGCCAGCAGCCAAGTGGCGACAGGGAGCAATGAGCAGTTCTTC
clone_size: many
j_call: TRBJ2-1
v_call: TRBV14
d_call: TRBD1

cdr3_aa: CASSGGSHGEKLFF
cdr3_nt: TGTGCCAGCAGCGGAGGCAGTCATGGTGAAAAACTGTTTTTT
clone_size: many
j_call: TRBJ1-4
v_call: TRBV9
d_call: .

cdr3_aa: CSVEATAIRTDTQYF
cdr3_nt: TGCAGCGTTGAAGCGACAGCTATTCGCACAGATACGCAGTATTTT
clone_size: many
j_call: TRBJ2-3
v_call: TRBV29-1
d_call: .

cdr3_aa: CASSYSMPFDNPRGEGGYTF
cdr3_nt: TGTGCCAGCAGTTACTCGATGCCATTCGACAACCCACGGGGCGAGGGAGGCTACACCTTC
clone_size: few
j_call: TRBJ1-2
v_call: TRBV6-2/TRBV6-3
d_call: .

cdr3_aa: CASGGGNSYEQYF
cdr3_nt: TGTGCCAGCGGCGGGGGAAACTCCTACGAGCAGTACTTC
clone_size: many
j_call: TRBJ2-7
v_call: TRBV7-6
d_call: TRBD2

cdr3_aa: CASSLRQGWETQYF
cdr3_nt: TGTGCCAGCAGCTTACGCCAGGGCTGGGAGACCCAGTACTTC
clone_size: .
j_call: TRBJ2-5
v_call: TRBV11-2
d_call: .

cdr3_aa: CASSYGGYNEQFF
cdr3_nt: TGTGCCAGCAGTTACGGGGGATACAATGAGCAGTTCTTC
clone_size: many
j_call: TRBJ2-1
v_call: TRBV6-5
d_call: .

cdr3_aa: CSGRISTEAFF
cdr3_nt: TGCAGCGGAAGGATAAGCACTGAAGCTTTCTTT
clone_size: many
j_call: TRBJ1-1
v_call: TRBV29-1
d_call: .

cdr3_aa: CASSWDRGPLGELFF
cdr3_nt: TGTGCCAGCAGCTGGGACAGGGGGCCTCTCGGGGAGCTGTTTTTT
clone_size: .
j_call: TRBJ2-2
v_call: TRBV5-4
d_call: TRBD1

cdr3_aa: CASSQDPGLGETQYF
cdr3_nt: TGTGCCAGCAGCCAAGATCCTGGGTTAGGGGAGACCCAGTACTTC
clone_size: many
j_call: TRBJ2-5
v_call: TRBV4-2
d_call: .

cdr3_aa: CASSPLAGGQDTGELFF
cdr3_nt: TGTGCCAGTAGTCCCCTAGCGGGGGGGCAAGACACCGGGGAGCTGTTTTTT
clone_size: .
j_call: TRBJ2-2
v_call: TRBV19
d_call: TRBD2

cdr3_aa: CASSQEKRTGYNQPQHF
cdr3_nt: TGCGCCAGCAGCCAAGAAAAAAGGACAGGGTACAATCAGCCCCAGCATTTT
clone_size: many
j_call: TRBJ1-5
v_call: TRBV4-3
d_call: TRBD1

cdr3_aa: CASSLTLILQRDGYTF
cdr3_nt: TGTGCCAGCAGCTTGACTTTGATTCTCCAACGGGATGGCTACACCTTC
clone_size: many
j_call: TRBJ1-2
v_call: TRBV5-6
d_call: .

cdr3_aa: CASSIPRGGQMTGELFF
cdr3_nt: TGTGCCAGCAGCATCCCCCGGGGAGGGCAGATGACCGGGGAGCTGTTTTTT
clone_size: many
j_call: TRBJ2-2
v_call: TRBV7-8
d_call: TRBD2

cdr3_aa: CASSQVGQENTEAFF
cdr3_nt: TGCGCCAGCAGCCAAGTCGGACAGGAGAACACTGAAGCTTTCTTT
clone_size: many
j_call: TRBJ1-1
v_call: TRBV4-1
d_call: TRBD1

cdr3_aa: CAITETESTDTQYF
cdr3_nt: TGTGCCATCACCGAGACTGAGAGCACAGATACGCAGTATTTT
clone_size: .
j_call: TRBJ2-3
v_call: TRBV10-3
d_call: .

cdr3_aa: CASSFNYGYTF
cdr3_nt: TGTGCCAGCAGCTTTAACTATGGCTACACCTTC
clone_size: many
j_call: TRBJ1-2
v_call: TRBV12-3/TRBV12-4
d_call: .

cdr3_aa: CASSPSLWSPLHF
cdr3_nt: TGTGCCAGCAGCCCCTCCCTTTGGTCACCCCTCCACTTT
clone_size: many
j_call: TRBJ1-6
v_call: TRBV4-2
d_call: .

cdr3_aa: CASSSFASSYNEQFF
cdr3_nt: TGTGCCAGCAGCTCATTTGCGTCCTCCTACAATGAGCAGTTCTTC
clone_size: few
j_call: TRBJ2-1
v_call: TRBV9
d_call: .

cdr3_aa: CASSLSRGSNQPQHF
cdr3_nt: TGTGCCAGCAGCTTATCGAGGGGCAGCAATCAGCCCCAGCATTTT
clone_size: many
j_call: TRBJ1-5
v_call: TRBV7-2
d_call: .

cdr3_aa: CASSEKGTDTQYF
cdr3_nt: TGTGCCAGCAGTGAAAAGGGCACAGATACGCAGTATTTT
clone_size: .
j_call: TRBJ2-3
v_call: TRBV6-4
d_call: .

cdr3_aa: CASSLEEFNEKLFF
cdr3_nt: TGTGCCAGCAGCTTAGAAGAGTTTAATGAAAAACTGTTTTTT
clone_size: .
j_call: TRBJ1-4
v_call: TRBV7-9
d_call: .